This is a list of T cell receptor beta chains from one sample in a study of blood T cell repertoires in COVID-19. Profiled with immunoSEQ multiplex PCR; TCRdb holds only in-frame clones, not every one. The sample holds under 200,000 clones, about four fifths seen once. The source material was peripheral blood. The receptors were sampled from a woman in her sixties or seventies with COVID-19, enrolled during active disease. Both conserved end residues are part of each CDR3. D genes are given only for firm matches. Not every row has a clone size; where given, it reads once, few, many or a size class.

D gene: TRBD1; J gene: TRBJ1-3; V gene: TRBV9; clone size: NA; CDR3 protein: CASSVRDRDSGNTIYF; CDR3 DNA: TGTGCCAGCAGCGTCCGGGACAGGGACTCTGGAAACACCATATATTTT
D gene: TRBD2; J gene: TRBJ2-1; V gene: TRBV28; clone size: few; CDR3 protein: CASSHLLAGGRNEQFF; CDR3 DNA: TGTGCCAGCAGTCACCTACTAGCGGGAGGGCGTAATGAGCAGTTCTTC
D gene: TRBD2; J gene: TRBJ2-7; V gene: TRBV2; clone size: NA; CDR3 protein: CASLQTSGGSYEQYF; CDR3 DNA: TGTGCCAGCCTTCAAACTAGCGGAGGTAGCTACGAGCAGTACTTC
D gene: NA; J gene: TRBJ2-1; V gene: TRBV3-1/TRBV3-2; clone size: few; CDR3 protein: CASSQDPGRGISGEQFF; CDR3 DNA: TGTGCCAGCAGCCAAGACCCGGGACGGGGGATTTCGGGTGAGCAGTTCTTC
D gene: NA; J gene: TRBJ1-1; V gene: TRBV5-6; clone size: NA; CDR3 protein: CASRAPGGASEAFF; CDR3 DNA: TGTGCCAGCAGGGCCCCGGGAGGGGCCTCTGAAGCTTTCTTT
D gene: NA; J gene: TRBJ1-4; V gene: TRBV27; clone size: once; CDR3 protein: CASSPDGEEKLFF; CDR3 DNA: TGTGCCAGCAGTCCTGACGGAGAGGAAAAACTGTTTTTT
D gene: TRBD1; J gene: TRBJ2-7; V gene: TRBV10-3; clone size: NA; CDR3 protein: CAISEFKGQGYYEQYF; CDR3 DNA: TGTGCCATCAGTGAATTTAAGGGACAGGGATACTACGAGCAGTACTTC
D gene: TRBD2; J gene: TRBJ2-1; V gene: TRBV5-1; clone size: few; CDR3 protein: CASSYTSGRVNEQFF; CDR3 DNA: TGCGCCAGCAGCTATACTAGCGGGAGGGTCAATGAGCAGTTCTTC
D gene: NA; J gene: TRBJ1-4; V gene: TRBV20-1; clone size: NA; CDR3 protein: CSCLENEKLFF; CDR3 DNA: TGCAGCTGCCTAGAGAATGAAAAACTGTTTTTT
D gene: TRBD2; J gene: TRBJ2-3; V gene: TRBV7-3; clone size: NA; CDR3 protein: CASSLIAGDVRTQYF; CDR3 DNA: TGTGCCAGCAGCTTAATAGCGGGGGACGTCCGTACGCAGTATTTT
D gene: TRBD2; J gene: TRBJ2-3; V gene: TRBV3-1/TRBV3-2; clone size: NA; CDR3 protein: CASTTSLPTSGYTQYF; CDR3 DNA: TGTGCCAGCACCACCTCCCTCCCTACTAGCGGCTATACGCAGTATTTT
D gene: NA; J gene: TRBJ1-6; V gene: TRBV15; clone size: NA; CDR3 protein: CATSSPPAYNSPLHF; CDR3 DNA: TGTGCCACCAGCAGCCCTCCGGCCTATAATTCACCCCTCCACTTT
D gene: NA; J gene: TRBJ2-7; V gene: TRBV5-1; clone size: NA; CDR3 protein: CASRGEVEQYF; CDR3 DNA: TGCGCCAGCAGAGGGGAGGTCGAGCAGTACTTC
D gene: NA; J gene: TRBJ2-3; V gene: TRBV11-2; clone size: NA; CDR3 protein: CASSISGASRTDTQYF; CDR3 DNA: TGTGCCAGCAGCATTAGTGGGGCCAGCCGCACAGATACGCAGTATTTT
D gene: NA; J gene: TRBJ1-1; V gene: TRBV11-1; clone size: NA; CDR3 protein: CASSLRWGRAEAFF; CDR3 DNA: TGTGCCAGCAGCTTACGTTGGGGGAGGGCTGAAGCTTTCTTT
D gene: TRBD2; J gene: TRBJ2-3; V gene: TRBV2; clone size: NA; CDR3 protein: CASRPTSGSTDTQYF; CDR3 DNA: TGTGCCAGCAGACCTACTAGCGGAAGCACAGATACGCAGTATTTT
D gene: NA; J gene: TRBJ2-3; V gene: TRBV5-4; clone size: NA; CDR3 protein: CASRPGGHTDTQYF; CDR3 DNA: TGTGCCAGCAGGCCGGGGGGACACACAGATACGCAGTATTTT
D gene: NA; J gene: TRBJ1-4; V gene: TRBV4-1; clone size: few; CDR3 protein: CASSQGSDPGREKLFF; CDR3 DNA: TGCGCCAGCAGCCAGGGCTCGGACCCTGGGAGGGAAAAACTGTTTTTT
D gene: NA; J gene: TRBJ1-6; V gene: TRBV30; clone size: few; CDR3 protein: CAWRRWDKGVSPLHF; CDR3 DNA: TGTGCCTGGAGACGGTGGGACAAGGGTGTTTCACCCCTCCACTTT
D gene: NA; J gene: TRBJ1-2; V gene: TRBV11-2; clone size: NA; CDR3 protein: CASSFTTSYGYTF; CDR3 DNA: TGTGCCAGCAGCTTCACGACATCCTATGGCTACACCTTC
D gene: NA; J gene: TRBJ1-2; V gene: TRBV5-1; clone size: NA; CDR3 protein: CASSFDTSNYGYTF; CDR3 DNA: TGCGCCAGCAGCTTTGACACCTCTAACTATGGCTACACCTTC
D gene: NA; J gene: TRBJ1-5; V gene: TRBV2; clone size: few; CDR3 protein: CASSEHVGAGPQHF; CDR3 DNA: TGTGCCAGCAGTGAACACGTGGGAGCGGGGCCCCAGCATTTT
D gene: NA; J gene: TRBJ1-2; V gene: TRBV5-1; clone size: NA; CDR3 protein: CASSFEGYGYTF; CDR3 DNA: TGCGCCAGCAGCTTTGAGGGATATGGCTACACCTTC
D gene: NA; J gene: TRBJ2-1; V gene: TRBV28; clone size: NA; CDR3 protein: CASSLWPRLGQFF; CDR3 DNA: TGTGCCAGCAGTTTATGGCCCCGCCTAGGGCAGTTCTTC
D gene: TRBD2; J gene: TRBJ2-3; V gene: TRBV27; clone size: NA; CDR3 protein: CASSPRLAGIQWREYF; CDR3 DNA: TGTGCCAGCAGTCCGAGACTAGCGGGAATACAGTGGAGGGAGTATTTT
D gene: NA; J gene: TRBJ1-3; V gene: TRBV19; clone size: NA; CDR3 protein: CASSILDIHSGNTIYF; CDR3 DNA: TGTGCCAGTAGCATTCTGGACATTCACTCTGGAAACACCATATATTTT
D gene: TRBD1; J gene: TRBJ2-3; V gene: TRBV6-5; clone size: NA; CDR3 protein: CASTTDRGGTDTQYF; CDR3 DNA: TGTGCCAGCACCACGGACAGGGGCGGTACAGATACGCAGTATTTT
D gene: TRBD2; J gene: TRBJ2-1; V gene: TRBV28; clone size: NA; CDR3 protein: CASSSPSGRYNEQFF; CDR3 DNA: TGTGCCAGCAGTTCTCCTAGCGGGAGGTACAATGAGCAGTTCTTC
D gene: TRBD2; J gene: TRBJ2-1; V gene: TRBV27; clone size: once; CDR3 protein: CASSGLAGGHNEQFF; CDR3 DNA: TGTGCCAGCAGCGGACTAGCGGGAGGACACAATGAGCAGTTCTTC
D gene: NA; J gene: TRBJ1-5; V gene: TRBV28; clone size: NA; CDR3 protein: CASSLDYSNQPQHF; CDR3 DNA: TGTGCCAGCAGTTTGGACTATAGCAATCAGCCCCAGCATTTT
D gene: TRBD2; J gene: TRBJ2-1; V gene: TRBV28; clone size: many; CDR3 protein: CASSSSGSVTEQFF; CDR3 DNA: TGTGCCAGCAGTTCTAGCGGGAGCGTCACTGAGCAGTTCTTC
D gene: TRBD2; J gene: TRBJ2-1; V gene: TRBV28; clone size: NA; CDR3 protein: CASTPSGGGTWNEQFF; CDR3 DNA: TGTGCCAGCACTCCAAGCGGCGGGGGGACCTGGAATGAGCAGTTCTTC
D gene: NA; J gene: TRBJ2-6; V gene: TRBV27; clone size: NA; CDR3 protein: CASSLLSGAGANVLTF; CDR3 DNA: TGTGCCAGCAGTTTATTATCAGGGGCTGGGGCCAACGTCCTGACTTTC
D gene: NA; J gene: TRBJ1-5; V gene: TRBV7-9; clone size: once; CDR3 protein: CASSLGAGVQPQHF; CDR3 DNA: TGTGCCAGCAGCTTAGGGGCAGGGGTACAGCCCCAGCATTTT
D gene: TRBD1; J gene: TRBJ2-5; V gene: TRBV12-5; clone size: once; CDR3 protein: CASGPTGVSVTQYF; CDR3 DNA: TGTGCTAGTGGCCCTACAGGGGTCTCGGTGACCCAGTACTTC
D gene: NA; J gene: TRBJ1-1; V gene: TRBV27; clone size: NA; CDR3 protein: CASSLLMETEAFF; CDR3 DNA: TGTGCCAGCAGTTTGTTGATGGAGACTGAAGCTTTCTTT
D gene: TRBD1; J gene: TRBJ1-3; V gene: TRBV2; clone size: NA; CDR3 protein: CASSPQTGVRNTIYF; CDR3 DNA: TGTGCCAGCAGCCCCCAGACAGGGGTAAGAAACACCATATATTTT
D gene: TRBD2; J gene: TRBJ2-7; V gene: TRBV5-1; clone size: NA; CDR3 protein: CASSLPSGSYEQYF; CDR3 DNA: TGCGCCAGCAGCTTACCTAGCGGGAGCTACGAGCAGTACTTC
D gene: NA; J gene: TRBJ2-5; V gene: TRBV7-9; clone size: few; CDR3 protein: CASSLAQGGGETQYF; CDR3 DNA: TGTGCCAGCAGCTTAGCTCAGGGAGGTGGGGAGACCCAGTACTTC
D gene: NA; J gene: TRBJ1-2; V gene: TRBV6-5; clone size: NA; CDR3 protein: CASSQEVGYGYTF; CDR3 DNA: TGTGCCAGCAGTCAGGAGGTAGGCTATGGCTACACCTTC
D gene: TRBD1; J gene: TRBJ2-6; V gene: TRBV19; clone size: NA; CDR3 protein: CASSIPHRGSGANVLTF; CDR3 DNA: TGTGCCAGTAGTATACCCCACAGGGGGTCTGGGGCCAACGTCCTGACTTTC
D gene: TRBD1; J gene: TRBJ1-1; V gene: TRBV18; clone size: NA; CDR3 protein: CASSPETGGTEAFF; CDR3 DNA: TGTGCCAGCTCACCAGAGACAGGGGGCACTGAAGCTTTCTTT
D gene: NA; J gene: TRBJ2-2; V gene: TRBV10-3; clone size: NA; CDR3 protein: CAISTGPGELFF; CDR3 DNA: TGTGCCATCAGTACAGGTCCCGGGGAGCTGTTTTTT
D gene: TRBD2; J gene: TRBJ2-2; V gene: TRBV3-1/TRBV3-2; clone size: NA; CDR3 protein: CASNLLSGRGTGELFF; CDR3 DNA: TGTGCCAGCAACCTACTTAGCGGGAGGGGCACCGGGGAGCTGTTTTTT
D gene: TRBD1; J gene: TRBJ2-3; V gene: TRBV11-2; clone size: once; CDR3 protein: CASSFLPTGGTDTQYF; CDR3 DNA: TGTGCCAGCAGCTTTTTACCGACAGGGGGCACAGATACGCAGTATTTT
D gene: NA; J gene: TRBJ2-3; V gene: TRBV6-2/TRBV6-3; clone size: NA; CDR3 protein: CASSYSGRISPTDTQYF; CDR3 DNA: TGTGCCAGCAGTTACTCGGGGAGGATCTCCCCCACAGATACGCAGTATTTT
D gene: TRBD1; J gene: TRBJ1-1; V gene: TRBV6-6; clone size: NA; CDR3 protein: CASRWVTGDSNTEAFF; CDR3 DNA: TGTGCCAGCCGGTGGGTGACAGGGGACTCGAACACTGAAGCTTTCTTT
D gene: TRBD2; J gene: TRBJ2-1; V gene: TRBV23-1; clone size: NA; CDR3 protein: CASSRSLAGDTDEQFF; CDR3 DNA: TGCGCCAGCAGTCGCTCACTAGCGGGAGACACGGATGAGCAGTTCTTC
D gene: TRBD2; J gene: TRBJ2-1; V gene: TRBV25-1; clone size: NA; CDR3 protein: CASRRSGGPEQFF; CDR3 DNA: TGTGCCAGCAGAAGAAGCGGGGGACCCGAGCAGTTCTTC
D gene: TRBD2; J gene: TRBJ2-3; V gene: TRBV5-6; clone size: NA; CDR3 protein: CASSLGSSGGEDTQYF; CDR3 DNA: TGTGCCAGCAGCCTTGGTTCTAGCGGGGGGGAAGATACGCAGTATTTT
D gene: TRBD1; J gene: TRBJ1-6; V gene: TRBV5-4; clone size: NA; CDR3 protein: CASSEGQLYNSPLHF; CDR3 DNA: TGTGCCAGCTCCGAGGGACAGCTCTACAATTCACCCCTCCACTTT
D gene: TRBD1; J gene: TRBJ2-1; V gene: TRBV25-1; clone size: NA; CDR3 protein: CASSPGQYPGEQFF; CDR3 DNA: TGTGCCAGCAGTCCGGGACAGTACCCGGGTGAGCAGTTCTTC